These 18 T cell receptor beta chains came from one sample sequenced in a study of shared clonotypes between healthy human individuals. TCRdb's table, derived via immunoSEQ multiplex PCR, lists solely in-frame clones and lacks some. The data show about 490,000 clones, with 75% to 85% seen just once and approximately 13% held by the top ten. Source material: PBMCs. Every receptor here comes from a woman aged 40 to 50 in good health. Some clones in this sample may be carry-over from other donors' samples.

The J gene is TRBJ1-2, the V gene TRBV5-1; 7 nucleotides line up with TRBD1. Per germline, CDR1 SGHRS and CDR2 YFSETQ. The CDR3 is 15 residues long. V lost 0 bases to trimming and J lost 4 bases; unmatched junction nucleotides: 6. The CDR3 spells CASSLAGDSPYGYTF. The DNA of the CDR3 is TGCGCCAGCAGCTTGGCCGGGGACAGCCCCTATGGCTACACCTTC.

This clone was observed once. The chain uses TRBV7-6 and TRBJ2-7, with 10 bases that match TRBD2. Germline V gene sequence: CDR1 SGHVS, CDR2 FNYEAQ. After removal of 1 base from V and 3 bases from J, the junction contained 3 bases not matched to a gene. The CDR3 extends over 15 amino acids. CDR3 amino acids: CASSLDSSGGYEQYF. The CDR3 DNA is TGTGCCAGCAGCTTAGATTCTAGCGGGGGCTACGAGCAGTACTTC.

The chain recombines TRBV5-1 with TRBJ2-7, with TRBD1 matching 7 bases. The J segment lost 2 bases and the V segment lost 0 bases, leaving 11 bases of the junction unmatched. Germline CDR1 SGHRS, CDR2 YFSETQ. This CDR3 spans 17 amino acids. CDR3 residues: CASSLAAGTAGPYEQYF. As DNA, the CDR3 is TGCGCCAGCAGCTTGGCCGCCGGGACAGCCGGTCCCTACGAGCAGTACTTC.

The chain carries TRBV19 and TRBJ1-6; 7 bases agree with TRBD1. The V gene end was trimmed by 6 bases and the J gene end by 7 bases; junction bases not matched to a gene: 6. This CDR3 is 14 amino acids long. CDR1 LNHDA and CDR2 SQIVND come from the germline V gene (reference sequence). The CDR3 DNA reads as TGTGCCAGTAGCATACAGGGGATCAATTCACCCCTCCACTTT. Amino acids: CASSIQGINSPLHF. Based on the CDR3 plus reference TRBV19 and TRBJ1-6, the full variable domain is DGGITQSPKYLFRKEGQNVTLSCEQNLNHDAMYWYRQDPGQGLRLIYYSQIVNDFQKGDIAEGYSVSREKKESFPLTVTSAQKNPTAFYLCASSIQGINSPLHFGNGTRLTVT.

This clone was picked up one time. This chain connects TRBV9 to TRBJ2-7; 8 positions agree with TRBD2. J was trimmed by 4 bases and V by 0 bases; bases with no gene match: 3. Germline CDR1 is SGDLS and CDR2 is YYNGEE. CDR3 length: 14 residues. DNA of the CDR3: TGTGCCAGCAGCGTAGTCCCGGGAGGGTACGAGCAGTACTTC. This encodes CASSVVPGGYEQYF. The complete variable domain, with remaining parts taken from reference TRBV9 and TRBJ2-7, reads DSGVTQTPKHLITATGQRVTLRCSPRSGDLSVYWYQQSLDQGLQFLIQYYNGEERAKGNILERFSAQQFPDLHSELNLSSLELGDSALYFCASSVVPGGYEQYFGPGTRLTVT.

This chain connects TRBV2 to TRBJ1-2, with a tentative D call TRBD1 (5 bases). The V gene lost 6 bases and the J gene lost 0 bases, with 8 bases spanning the gap. This CDR3 has 13 amino acids. Germline V gene data show CDR1 as SNHLY and CDR2 as FYNNEI. The CDR3 reads CASRGTTNYGYTF. The CDR3 DNA is TGTGCCAGCAGAGGGACGACTAACTATGGCTACACCTTC. Full variable domain (rest looked up from reference TRBV2 and TRBJ1-2): EPEVTQTPSHQVTQMGQEVILRCVPISNHLYFYWYRQILGQKVEFLVSFYNNEISEKSEIFDDQFSVERPDGSNFTLKIRSTKLEDSAMYFCASRGTTNYGYTFGSGTRLTVV.

Worth noting for this clone: Other DNA sequences in the same sample also yield this CDR3. V is TRBV28 and J is TRBJ2-7; D possibly corresponds to TRBD1 (5 bases). The CDR3 is 12 amino acids. Germline V gene sequence: CDR1 MDHEN, CDR2 SYDVKM. Between the trimmed V and J ends, which lost 2 bases and 4 bases, there was a span of 6 bases. The DNA for the CDR3 is TGTGCCAGCAGTTTAGCAGGGTACGAGCAGTACTTC. It translates to CASSLAGYEQYF.

The chain joins TRBV11-2 to TRBJ2-7; 7 bases map to TRBD1. The CDR3 runs 15 residues. Germline CDR1 is SGHAT and CDR2 is FQNNGV. Losses at the gene ends were 1 base for V and 3 bases for J; bases not matched to a gene: 6. CDR3: CASSLGGQPLYEQYF. Written as DNA, the CDR3 is TGTGCCAGCAGCTTAGGGGGACAGCCCCTCTACGAGCAGTACTTC.

The V and J genes are TRBV6-5 and TRBJ2-2, with 7 bases aligning to TRBD1. The V gene's germline CDR1 is MNHEY and CDR2 SVGAGI. The CDR3 sequence is 15 residues long. J gave up 2 bases and V 6 bases, and 6 bases lay outside the gene matches. CDR3 sequence (DNA): TGTGCCAGCAGAAAGACAGGGCTTAACACCGGGGAGCTGTTTTTT. This translates into CASRKTGLNTGELFF.

The chain employs TRBV6-5 and TRBJ2-4; 7 bases line up with TRBD1. Trimming at V came to 6 bases and at J to 7 bases, leaving 9 bases not matched to a gene. The CDR3 spans 14 residues. CDR1 is MNHEY, CDR2 SVGAGI, per germline. The CDR3 here is CASRETGNGNIQYF. Here the CDR3 DNA reads TGTGCCAGCAGGGAGACAGGGAACGGCAACATTCAGTACTTC.

This clone was seen more than once but under ten times. J is TRBJ2-7 and V is TRBV28; D tentatively fits TRBD1 or TRBD2 (5 bases each). From germline, CDR1 is MDHEN and CDR2 SYDVKM. Trimming cost V 5 bases and J 6 bases, with 17 bases left between them. CDR3 size: 14 residues. CDR3 loop: CASSPPRKGTEQYF. CDR3 bases: TGTGCCAGCAGTCCACCTAGGAAGGGGACCGAGCAGTACTTC.

This chain joins TRBV7-4 and TRBJ1-2; D is perhaps TRBD1 (6 bases). The CDR3 spans 13 residues. Germline V gives CDR1 SGHVT, CDR2 SQSDAQ. V dropped 5 bases and J dropped 8 bases, with 15 bases sitting between them. CDR3 DNA: TGTGCCAGCAGCCCCTTGGGGGCCCGGGGCTACACCTTC. Amino acids: CASSPLGARGYTF.

The chain joins TRBV10-3 to TRBJ2-7; TRBD1 matches 7 bases. The germline CDR1 and CDR2 sequences are ENHRY and SYGVKD. Germline trimming cut 6 bases from V and 3 bases from J; bases unmatched to any gene: 5. The CDR3 has 13 residues. The CDR3 here is CAIRGRDSYEQYF. The CDR3, as DNA: TGTGCCATCAGGGGCCGGGACAGCTACGAGCAGTACTTC.

The J gene is TRBJ2-6, the V gene TRBV7-9; TRBD1 matches at 7 bases. The CDR3 is made up of 17 amino acids. The trim removed 4 bases at V and 5 bases at J, leaving 11 bases unmatched. The germline CDR1 and CDR2 sequences are SEHNR and FQNEAQ (reference sequence). The CDR3 DNA reads as TGTGCCAGCAGCTCGACAGGGCCTCTCTTTCGGGCCAACGTCCTGACTTTC. Its protein is CASSSTGPLFRANVLTF.

The V and J genes are TRBV9 and TRBJ2-1; weak D call: TRBD1 (6 bases). Germline V gene data show CDR1 as SGDLS and CDR2 as YYNGEE. Trimming left V 7 bases short and J 2 bases short, with 13 bases between. The CDR3 spans 14 residues. The chain's CDR3 is CASGGEGAYNEQFF. Here the CDR3 DNA reads TGTGCCAGCGGCGGAGAGGGGGCCTACAATGAGCAGTTCTTC.

This clone was observed many times. V gene TRBV6-1 combines with J gene TRBJ2-1; TRBD2 matches 8 bases. In germline, CDR1 is MNHNS, CDR2 SASEGT. J gave up 4 bases and V 3 bases, and 5 bases lay outside the gene matches. CDR3 size: 15 residues. The CDR3 DNA is TGTGCCAGCAGTGATGAAGCGGGAGAGTACAATGAGCAGTTCTTC. It encodes CASSDEAGEYNEQFF.

In its sample, this clone was seen a few times. This chain connects TRBV7-3 to TRBJ2-3; 10 nucleotides align to TRBD2. Germline V CDR1 and CDR2: SGHTA, FQGTGA. This CDR3 comprises 15 residues. V was clipped by 3 bases and J by 3 bases; unmatched bases: 3. The DNA for the CDR3 is TGTGCCAGCAGCTTCGCGACTAGCGGGACAGATACGCAGTATTTT. Amino acids: CASSFATSGTDTQYF.

The V and J genes are TRBV11-3 and TRBJ2-1, with 10 bases matching TRBD2. The CDR3 is 18 amino acids. The ends lost 5 bases at V and 1 base at J; junction bases unmatched: 11. Germline V CDR1 and CDR2: SGHNT, YENEEA. The CDR3 loop reads CASSPGRGSGRSYNEQFF. The CDR3 DNA reads TGTGCCAGCAGCCCCGGTCGGGGTAGCGGGAGGTCCTACAATGAGCAGTTCTTC.